This T cell receptor beta chain emerged from a study of cytomegalovirus exposure and HLA in healthy donors. Study details: A later analysis reported the 130 or so validation repertoires used the same platform as the 550 to 800 first-cohort repertoires.

On this clone: Its cognate antigen is unknown.

Assay used: immunoSEQ multiplex PCR; TCRdb lists only in-frame clones, some missing. Here the sample spans 100,000 to 150,000 clones, roughly 90% being singletons. Broader study findings: Cytomegalovirus association was listed for 164 TCR beta chains. Most TCR sequences were uncommon, yet certain public TCRs appeared in many donors. Both high specificity and high sensitivity reportedly marked the classifier's diagnosis of cytomegalovirus status.

The CDR3 has 17 residues. The germline CDR1 and CDR2 sequences are SGHTA and FQGNSA. J was trimmed by 0 bases and V by 2 bases; bases with no gene match: 7. The chain recombines TRBV7-2 with TRBJ2-7, with TRBD2 matching 10 bases. The receptor comes from a man aged 25-40 years in good health and CMV-seronegative. The sample taken for sequencing was PBMCs. The CDR3 loop is CASSLFLSGRSSYEQYF. The CDR3 nucleotides read TGTGCCAGCAGCTTATTTCTTAGCGGGAGGAGCTCCTACGAGCAGTACTTC.